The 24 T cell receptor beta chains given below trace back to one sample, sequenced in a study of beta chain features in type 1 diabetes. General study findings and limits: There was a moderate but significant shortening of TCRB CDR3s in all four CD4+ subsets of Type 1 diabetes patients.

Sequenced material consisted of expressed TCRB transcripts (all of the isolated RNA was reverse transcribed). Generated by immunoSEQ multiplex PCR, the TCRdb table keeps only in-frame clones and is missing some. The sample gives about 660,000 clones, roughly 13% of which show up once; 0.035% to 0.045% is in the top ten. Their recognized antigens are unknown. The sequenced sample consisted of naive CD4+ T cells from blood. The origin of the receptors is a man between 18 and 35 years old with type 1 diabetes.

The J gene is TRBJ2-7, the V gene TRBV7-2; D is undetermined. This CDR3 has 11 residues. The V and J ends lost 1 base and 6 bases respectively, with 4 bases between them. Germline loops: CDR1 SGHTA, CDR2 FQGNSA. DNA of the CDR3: TGTGCCAGCAGCTTAGAACTCGAGCAGTACTTC. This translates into CASSLELEQYF.

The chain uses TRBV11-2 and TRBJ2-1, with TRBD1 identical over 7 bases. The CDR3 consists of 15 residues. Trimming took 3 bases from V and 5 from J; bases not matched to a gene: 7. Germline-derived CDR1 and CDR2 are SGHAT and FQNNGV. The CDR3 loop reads CASSFRRGQDNEQFF. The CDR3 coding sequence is TGTGCCAGCAGCTTCCGCCGAGGACAGGACAATGAGCAGTTCTTC. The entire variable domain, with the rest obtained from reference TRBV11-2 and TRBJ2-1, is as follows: EAGVAQSPRYKIIEKRQSVAFWCNPISGHATLYWYQQILGQGPKLLIQFQNNGVVDDSQLPKDRFSAERLKGVDSTLKIQPAKLEDSAVYLCASSFRRGQDNEQFFGPGTRLTVL.

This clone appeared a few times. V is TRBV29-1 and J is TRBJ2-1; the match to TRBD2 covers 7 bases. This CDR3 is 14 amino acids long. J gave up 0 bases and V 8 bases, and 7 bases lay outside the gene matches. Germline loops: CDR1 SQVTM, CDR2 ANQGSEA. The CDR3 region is CSIKAGSSYNEQFF. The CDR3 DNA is TGCAGCATAAAAGCGGGGTCCTCCTACAATGAGCAGTTCTTC.

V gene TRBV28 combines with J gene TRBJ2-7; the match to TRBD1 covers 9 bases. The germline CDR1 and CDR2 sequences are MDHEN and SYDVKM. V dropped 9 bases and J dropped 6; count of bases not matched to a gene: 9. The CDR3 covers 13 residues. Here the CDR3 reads CASRGQGRGEQYF. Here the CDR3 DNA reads TGTGCCAGTCGGGGACAGGGAAGGGGCGAGCAGTACTTC.

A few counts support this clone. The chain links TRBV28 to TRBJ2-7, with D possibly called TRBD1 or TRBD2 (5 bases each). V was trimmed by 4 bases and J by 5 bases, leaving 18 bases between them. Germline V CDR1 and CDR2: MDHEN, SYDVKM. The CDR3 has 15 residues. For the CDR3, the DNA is TGTGCCAGCAGTTCCGCACAGGAGGTGGTGGACGAGCAGTACTTC. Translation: CASSSAQEVVDEQYF.

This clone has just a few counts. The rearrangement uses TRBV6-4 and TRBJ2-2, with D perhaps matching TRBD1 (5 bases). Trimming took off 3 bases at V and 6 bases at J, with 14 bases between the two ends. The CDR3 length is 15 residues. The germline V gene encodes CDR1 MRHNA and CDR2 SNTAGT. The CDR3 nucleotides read TGTGCCAGCAGTGAGGGGCAGGGTTTAGCCGGGGAGCTGTTTTTT. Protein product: CASSEGQGLAGELFF.

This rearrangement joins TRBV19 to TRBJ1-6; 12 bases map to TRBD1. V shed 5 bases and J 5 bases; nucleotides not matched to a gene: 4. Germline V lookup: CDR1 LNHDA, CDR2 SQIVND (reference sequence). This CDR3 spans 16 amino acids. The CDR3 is CASSSGTGGDNSPLHF. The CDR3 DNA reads TGTGCCAGTAGTTCCGGGACAGGGGGCGATAATTCACCCCTCCACTTT.

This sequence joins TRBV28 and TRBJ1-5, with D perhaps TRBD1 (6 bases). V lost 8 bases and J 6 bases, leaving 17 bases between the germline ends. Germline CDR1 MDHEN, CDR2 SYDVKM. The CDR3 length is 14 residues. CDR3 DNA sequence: TGTGCCAGCCGGACAGAAGGTCTAGGTCAGCCCCAGCATTTT. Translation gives CASRTEGLGQPQHF.

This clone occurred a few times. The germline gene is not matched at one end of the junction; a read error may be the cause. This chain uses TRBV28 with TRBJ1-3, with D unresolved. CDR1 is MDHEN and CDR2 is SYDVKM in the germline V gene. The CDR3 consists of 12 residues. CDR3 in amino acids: CASSPPGGTSDF. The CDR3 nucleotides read TGTGCCAGCAGTCCCCCGGGCGGTACGTCGGATTTT.

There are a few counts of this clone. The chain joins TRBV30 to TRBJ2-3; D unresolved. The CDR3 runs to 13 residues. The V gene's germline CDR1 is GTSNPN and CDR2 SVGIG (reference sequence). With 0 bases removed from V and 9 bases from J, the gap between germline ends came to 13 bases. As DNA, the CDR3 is TGTGCCTGGAGTGTTTATCTAGGACGAACGCAGTATTTT. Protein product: CAWSVYLGRTQYF.

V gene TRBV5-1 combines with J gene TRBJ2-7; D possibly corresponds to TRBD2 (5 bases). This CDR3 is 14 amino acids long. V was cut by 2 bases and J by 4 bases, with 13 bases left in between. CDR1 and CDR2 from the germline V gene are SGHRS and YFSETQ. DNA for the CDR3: TGCGCCAGCAGCTTCGAGGGAGTGATGTACGAGCAGTACTTC. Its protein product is CASSFEGVMYEQYF.

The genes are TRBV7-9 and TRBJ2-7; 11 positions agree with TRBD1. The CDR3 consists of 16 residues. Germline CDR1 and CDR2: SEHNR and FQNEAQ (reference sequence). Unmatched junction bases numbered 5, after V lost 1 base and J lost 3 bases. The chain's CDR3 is CASSLVGTGGDYEQYF. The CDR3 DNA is TGTGCCAGCAGCTTAGTCGGGACAGGGGGTGACTACGAGCAGTACTTC.

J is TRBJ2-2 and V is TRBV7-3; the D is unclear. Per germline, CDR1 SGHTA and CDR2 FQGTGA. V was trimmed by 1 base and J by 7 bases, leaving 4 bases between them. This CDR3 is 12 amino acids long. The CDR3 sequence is CASSLNVGELFF. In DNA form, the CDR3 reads TGTGCCAGCAGCTTAAATGTCGGGGAGCTGTTTTTT.

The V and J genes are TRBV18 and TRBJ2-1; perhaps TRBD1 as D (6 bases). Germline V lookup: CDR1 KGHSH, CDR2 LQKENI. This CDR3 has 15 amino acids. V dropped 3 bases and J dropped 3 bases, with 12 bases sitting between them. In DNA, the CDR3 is TGTGCCAGCTCACCGAACACAGGGCGCTACAATGAGCAGTTCTTC. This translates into CASSPNTGRYNEQFF. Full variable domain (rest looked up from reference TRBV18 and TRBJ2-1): NAGVMQNPRHLVRRRGQEARLRCSPMKGHSHVYWYRQLPEEGLKFMVYLQKENIIDESGMPKERFSAEFPKEGPSILRIQQVVRGDSAAYFCASSPNTGRYNEQFFGPGTRLTVL.

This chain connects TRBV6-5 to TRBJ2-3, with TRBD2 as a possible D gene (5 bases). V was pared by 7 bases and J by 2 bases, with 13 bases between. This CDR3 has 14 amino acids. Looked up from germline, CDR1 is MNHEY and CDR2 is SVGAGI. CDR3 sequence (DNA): TGTGCCAGCAAGCAAGGGAGCGCCACAGATACGCAGTATTTT. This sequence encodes CASKQGSATDTQYF.

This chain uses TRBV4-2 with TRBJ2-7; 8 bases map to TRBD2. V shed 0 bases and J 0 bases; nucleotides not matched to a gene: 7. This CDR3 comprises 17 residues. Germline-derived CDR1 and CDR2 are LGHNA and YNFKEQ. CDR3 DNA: TGTGCCAGCAGCCAAGAGAATGGCGGGAGGTCCTCCTACGAGCAGTACTTC. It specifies CASSQENGGRSSYEQYF.

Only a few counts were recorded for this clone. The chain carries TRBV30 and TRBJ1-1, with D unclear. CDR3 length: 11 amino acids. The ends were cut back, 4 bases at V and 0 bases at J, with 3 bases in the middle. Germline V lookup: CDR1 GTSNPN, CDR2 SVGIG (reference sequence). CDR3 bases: TGTGCCTGGATCATGAACACTGAAGCTTTCTTT. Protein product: CAWIMNTEAFF.

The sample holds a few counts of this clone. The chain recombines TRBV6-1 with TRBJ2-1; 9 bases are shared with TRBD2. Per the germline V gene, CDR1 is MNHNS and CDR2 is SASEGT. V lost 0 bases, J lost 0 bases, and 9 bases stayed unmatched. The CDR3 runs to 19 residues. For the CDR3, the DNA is TGTGCCAGCAGTGAAGCGTTACTAGCGGGCGCTGGCTCCTACAATGAGCAGTTCTTC. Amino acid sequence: CASSEALLAGAGSYNEQFF.

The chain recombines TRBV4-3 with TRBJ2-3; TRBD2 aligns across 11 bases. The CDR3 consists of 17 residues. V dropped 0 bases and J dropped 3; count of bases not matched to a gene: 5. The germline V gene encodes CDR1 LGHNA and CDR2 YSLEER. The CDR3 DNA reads TGCGCCAGCAGCCAAGATTGGGCTAGCGGGGGGACAGATACGCAGTATTTT. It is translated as CASSQDWASGGTDTQYF.

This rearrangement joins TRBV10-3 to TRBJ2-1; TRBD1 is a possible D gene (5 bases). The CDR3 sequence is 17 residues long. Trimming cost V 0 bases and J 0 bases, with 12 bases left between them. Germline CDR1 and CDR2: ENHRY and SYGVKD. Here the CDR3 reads CAISESGQWSSYNEQFF. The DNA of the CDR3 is TGTGCCATCAGTGAGTCGGGGCAGTGGAGCTCCTACAATGAGCAGTTCTTC.

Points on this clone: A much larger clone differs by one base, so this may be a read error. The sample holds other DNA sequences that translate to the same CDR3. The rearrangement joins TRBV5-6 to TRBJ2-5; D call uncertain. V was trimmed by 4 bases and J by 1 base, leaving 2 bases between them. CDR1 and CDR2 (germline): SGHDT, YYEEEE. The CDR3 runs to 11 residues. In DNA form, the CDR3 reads TGTGCCAGCAGCATCCAAGAGACCCAGTACTTC. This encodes CASSIQETQYF.

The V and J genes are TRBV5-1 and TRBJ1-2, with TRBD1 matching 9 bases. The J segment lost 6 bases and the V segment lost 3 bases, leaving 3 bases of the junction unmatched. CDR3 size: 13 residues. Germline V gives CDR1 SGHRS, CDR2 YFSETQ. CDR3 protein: CASSWDRENGYTF. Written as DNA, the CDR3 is TGCGCCAGCAGCTGGGACAGGGAGAATGGCTACACCTTC.

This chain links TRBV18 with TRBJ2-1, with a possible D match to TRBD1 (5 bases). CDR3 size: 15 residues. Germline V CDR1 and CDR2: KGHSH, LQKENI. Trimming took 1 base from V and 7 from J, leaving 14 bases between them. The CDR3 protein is CASSPQGQVGNEQFF. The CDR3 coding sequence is TGTGCCAGCTCACCACAGGGGCAGGTCGGGAATGAGCAGTTCTTC.

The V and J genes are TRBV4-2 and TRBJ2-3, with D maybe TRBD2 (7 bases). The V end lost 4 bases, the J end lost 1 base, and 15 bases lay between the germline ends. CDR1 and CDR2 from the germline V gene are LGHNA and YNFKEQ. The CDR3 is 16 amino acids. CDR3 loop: CASSRIQGGGTDTQYF. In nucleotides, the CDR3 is TGTGCCAGCAGCCGAATACAGGGAGGGGGCACAGATACGCAGTATTTT.